One and the same sample provided the 18 T cell receptor beta chains below, sequenced in a study of blood T cell repertoires in COVID-19. Here immunoSEQ multiplex PCR was the method, and the copy in TCRdb shows in-frame clones only, minus some. In the table there are 380,000 or so clones, around 89% of which are singletons. Sequences were obtained from peripheral blood. All receptors derive from a man aged 35 to 55 with acute or convalescent COVID-19.

The chain combines TRBV3-1 (or the pseudogene TRBV3-2) with TRBJ2-1, with TRBD2 as a possible D gene (5 bases). Germline V gives CDR1 LGHDT, CDR2 YNNKEL (reference sequence). Trimming left V 5 bases short and J 1 base short, with 12 bases between. This CDR3 has 15 residues. The CDR3 is CASSSGSGSYNEQFF. The CDR3 DNA sequence: TGTGCCAGCAGCTCTGGGAGCGGATCCTACAATGAGCAGTTCTTC.

As DNA, the CDR3 is TGCGCCAGCAGCCCTGACAGGGGCGCTAACTATGGCTACACCTTC. It encodes CASSPDRGANYGYTF. This sequence joins TRBV5-1 and TRBJ1-2; 8 nucleotides match TRBD1. The length of the CDR3 is 15 residues. V was clipped by 4 bases and J by 0 bases; unmatched bases: 5. Per the germline V gene, CDR1 is SGHRS and CDR2 is YFSETQ.

The V gene is TRBV5-8, the J gene TRBJ2-1, with D tentatively TRBD1 (5 bases). Germline CDR1 reads SGHTS; CDR2 reads YDEGEE. The CDR3 is 16 amino acids. V was clipped by 1 base and J by 4 bases, with 15 bases between them. DNA of the CDR3: TGTGCCAGCAGCTTGCTCTGGGCAGGGTATTACAATGAGCAGTTCTTC. Translation: CASSLLWAGYYNEQFF. The full variable domain, completed using reference TRBV5-8 and TRBJ2-1, is EAGVTQSPTHLIKTRGQQATLRCSPISGHTSVYWYQQALGLGLQFLLWYDEGEERNRGNFPPRFSGRQFPNYSSELNVNALELEDSALYLCASSLLWAGYYNEQFFGPGTRLTVL.

V and J are TRBV2 and TRBJ2-1; D is perhaps TRBD2 (7 bases). Trimming removed 8 bases at V and 8 bases at J, with 13 bases between. CDR1 and CDR2 from the germline V gene are SNHLY and FYNNEI. This CDR3 has 12 residues. The CDR3 nucleotides are TGTGCCAGCCGGGGGGCTGGCGATGAGCAGTTCTTC. It is translated as CASRGAGDEQFF.

The chain couples TRBV10-2 to TRBJ1-2; a weak D match, TRBD1 (5 bases). Germline CDR1 and CDR2: WSHSY and SAAADI. The CDR3 runs to 17 residues. V was shortened by 4 bases and J by 9 bases, with 27 bases between the two germline ends. CDR3 bases: TGCGCCAGCAGTGTGGGTCTTGTTCGGGGGTTGGATCAGAGCTACACCTTC. This gives the protein CASSVGLVRGLDQSYTF.

This rearrangement joins TRBV7-9 to TRBJ1-3; D unclear. This CDR3 is 16 amino acids long. V dropped 6 bases and J dropped 0 bases, with 15 bases sitting between them. Germline CDR1 is SEHNR and CDR2 is FQNEAQ (reference sequence). The CDR3 reads CASSSWSSRSGNTIYF. The DNA for the CDR3 is TGTGCCAGCAGTTCCTGGAGTTCCCGCTCTGGAAACACCATATATTTT. The full variable domain, with the rest looked up from reference TRBV7-9 and TRBJ1-3, is DTGVSQNPRHKITKRGQNVTFRCDPISEHNRLYWYRQTLGQGPEFLTYFQNEAQLEKSRLLSDRFSAERPKGSFSTLEIQRTEQGDSAMYLCASSSWSSRSGNTIYFGEGSWLTVV.

With respect to this clone: In the same sample, other DNA sequences code for this CDR3. This chain uses TRBV30 with TRBJ1-1; D might be TRBD1 (5 bases). CDR1 is GTSNPN and CDR2 is SVGIG in the germline V gene (reference sequence). CDR3 length: 13 amino acids. V gave up 0 bases and J gave up 2 bases, with 7 bases separating them. CDR3: CAWSVQVNTEAFF. Here the CDR3 DNA reads TGTGCCTGGAGTGTACAGGTAAACACTGAAGCTTTCTTT.

The rearrangement links TRBV11-2 to TRBJ2-3; 9 positions match TRBD1. J gave up 1 base and V 5 bases, and 7 bases lay outside the gene matches. The CDR3 runs 16 residues. The V gene's germline CDR1 is SGHAT and CDR2 FQNNGV. The CDR3 DNA is TGTGCCAGCAGCGTAACAGGGGGCTTCGGCACAGATACGCAGTATTTT. This codes for CASSVTGGFGTDTQYF.

V is TRBV28 and J is TRBJ1-5; possibly TRBD1 for D (5 bases). The CDR3 has 15 residues. The germline V gene has CDR1 MDHEN and CDR2 SYDVKM. V lost 7 bases, J lost 3 bases, and 16 bases lay in between. Here the CDR3 reads CASTHYQGDNQPQHF. In DNA, the CDR3 is TGTGCCAGCACCCATTACCAGGGCGACAATCAGCCCCAGCATTTT.

This sequence joins TRBV3-1 (or the pseudogene TRBV3-2) and TRBJ2-7; perhaps TRBD1 as D (6 bases). Germline CDR1 is LGHDT and CDR2 is YNNKEL (reference sequence). The CDR3 has 14 residues. The V and J ends lost 1 base and 3 bases respectively, with 10 bases between them. CDR3 protein: CASSQATGSYEQYF. The CDR3 nucleotides are TGTGCCAGCAGCCAAGCAACAGGGAGCTACGAGCAGTACTTC.

This chain joins TRBV7-6 and TRBJ1-2; D is unclear. CDR1 is SGHVS and CDR2 is FNYEAQ in the germline V gene. The V end was cut by 5 bases, the J end by 8 bases, with 21 bases between. The CDR3 covers 15 residues. The chain's CDR3 is CASSPSTVVSRGYTF. The CDR3 nucleotides are TGTGCCAGCAGCCCCTCAACGGTCGTCTCTCGAGGCTACACCTTC.

This chain connects TRBV2 to TRBJ2-3, with D hard to call. Germline lookup yields CDR1 SNHLY and CDR2 FYNNEI. The CDR3 totals 14 residues. V lost 1 base, J lost 1 base, and 6 bases lay in between. The CDR3, as DNA: TGTGCCAGCAGTGAAGTGGCGGGCACAGATACGCAGTATTTT. Its protein product is CASSEVAGTDTQYF.

The chain employs TRBV11-3 and TRBJ2-1, with 11 bases fitting TRBD2. Germline CDR1 and CDR2: SGHNT and YENEEA. The CDR3 has 16 amino acids. The V gene end was trimmed by 5 bases and the J gene end by 9 bases; junction bases not matched to a gene: 12. CDR3 nucleotides: TGTGCCAGCAGCCCCCGGGGACTAGCGGCCGGGGGTGAGCAGTTCTTC. It encodes CASSPRGLAAGGEQFF.

V is TRBV5-1 and J is TRBJ1-1; 10 nucleotides agree with TRBD1. Germline V lookup: CDR1 SGHRS, CDR2 YFSETQ. The trim removed 0 bases at V and 9 bases at J, leaving 11 bases unmatched. The CDR3 extends over 16 amino acids. CDR3 sequence reads: CASSLGEARQGAKAFF. CDR3 bases: TGCGCCAGCAGCTTGGGAGAAGCAAGACAGGGGGCAAAAGCTTTCTTT.

The chain has TRBV5-1 and TRBJ2-5; 7 positions match TRBD1. Per the germline V gene, CDR1 is SGHRS and CDR2 is YFSETQ. Trimming at V came to 2 bases and at J to 6 bases, leaving 4 bases not matched to a gene. This CDR3 comprises 13 residues. The CDR3, as DNA: TGCGCCAGCAGCTTTAGACAGGGACAGACCCAGTACTTC. Residues: CASSFRQGQTQYF.

The chain joins TRBV6-4 to TRBJ2-1, with 9 bases identical to TRBD2. The CDR3 extends over 15 amino acids. Germline trimming cut 5 bases from V and 8 bases from J; bases unmatched to any gene: 10. Germline CDR1 and CDR2: MRHNA and SNTAGT. CDR3 region: CASSQLAGRRYEQFF. The CDR3 DNA sequence: TGTGCCAGCAGTCAACTAGCGGGCCGGCGCTATGAGCAGTTCTTC.

The chain recombines TRBV7-9 with TRBJ2-1, with 7 bases fitting TRBD1. CDR3 length: 16 amino acids. CDR1 and CDR2 (germline): SEHNR, FQNEAQ (reference sequence). J was trimmed by 0 bases and V by 6 bases; bases with no gene match: 8. CDR3 sequence: CASRKAQGSSYNEQFF. The CDR3 bases are TGTGCCAGCAGAAAGGCACAGGGGAGCTCCTACAATGAGCAGTTCTTC.

The rearrangement joins TRBV6-2 or TRBV6-3 to TRBJ2-5, with a tentative D call TRBD2 (5 bases). Germline V gene data show CDR1 as MNHEY and CDR2 as SVGEGT. The CDR3 sequence is 14 residues long. The germline V and J ends were trimmed by 0 bases and 5 bases, with 10 bases remaining between them. This CDR3 reads CASSYSLSGETQYF. The CDR3 DNA reads TGTGCCAGCAGTTACTCGCTTTCGGGGGAGACCCAGTACTTC.